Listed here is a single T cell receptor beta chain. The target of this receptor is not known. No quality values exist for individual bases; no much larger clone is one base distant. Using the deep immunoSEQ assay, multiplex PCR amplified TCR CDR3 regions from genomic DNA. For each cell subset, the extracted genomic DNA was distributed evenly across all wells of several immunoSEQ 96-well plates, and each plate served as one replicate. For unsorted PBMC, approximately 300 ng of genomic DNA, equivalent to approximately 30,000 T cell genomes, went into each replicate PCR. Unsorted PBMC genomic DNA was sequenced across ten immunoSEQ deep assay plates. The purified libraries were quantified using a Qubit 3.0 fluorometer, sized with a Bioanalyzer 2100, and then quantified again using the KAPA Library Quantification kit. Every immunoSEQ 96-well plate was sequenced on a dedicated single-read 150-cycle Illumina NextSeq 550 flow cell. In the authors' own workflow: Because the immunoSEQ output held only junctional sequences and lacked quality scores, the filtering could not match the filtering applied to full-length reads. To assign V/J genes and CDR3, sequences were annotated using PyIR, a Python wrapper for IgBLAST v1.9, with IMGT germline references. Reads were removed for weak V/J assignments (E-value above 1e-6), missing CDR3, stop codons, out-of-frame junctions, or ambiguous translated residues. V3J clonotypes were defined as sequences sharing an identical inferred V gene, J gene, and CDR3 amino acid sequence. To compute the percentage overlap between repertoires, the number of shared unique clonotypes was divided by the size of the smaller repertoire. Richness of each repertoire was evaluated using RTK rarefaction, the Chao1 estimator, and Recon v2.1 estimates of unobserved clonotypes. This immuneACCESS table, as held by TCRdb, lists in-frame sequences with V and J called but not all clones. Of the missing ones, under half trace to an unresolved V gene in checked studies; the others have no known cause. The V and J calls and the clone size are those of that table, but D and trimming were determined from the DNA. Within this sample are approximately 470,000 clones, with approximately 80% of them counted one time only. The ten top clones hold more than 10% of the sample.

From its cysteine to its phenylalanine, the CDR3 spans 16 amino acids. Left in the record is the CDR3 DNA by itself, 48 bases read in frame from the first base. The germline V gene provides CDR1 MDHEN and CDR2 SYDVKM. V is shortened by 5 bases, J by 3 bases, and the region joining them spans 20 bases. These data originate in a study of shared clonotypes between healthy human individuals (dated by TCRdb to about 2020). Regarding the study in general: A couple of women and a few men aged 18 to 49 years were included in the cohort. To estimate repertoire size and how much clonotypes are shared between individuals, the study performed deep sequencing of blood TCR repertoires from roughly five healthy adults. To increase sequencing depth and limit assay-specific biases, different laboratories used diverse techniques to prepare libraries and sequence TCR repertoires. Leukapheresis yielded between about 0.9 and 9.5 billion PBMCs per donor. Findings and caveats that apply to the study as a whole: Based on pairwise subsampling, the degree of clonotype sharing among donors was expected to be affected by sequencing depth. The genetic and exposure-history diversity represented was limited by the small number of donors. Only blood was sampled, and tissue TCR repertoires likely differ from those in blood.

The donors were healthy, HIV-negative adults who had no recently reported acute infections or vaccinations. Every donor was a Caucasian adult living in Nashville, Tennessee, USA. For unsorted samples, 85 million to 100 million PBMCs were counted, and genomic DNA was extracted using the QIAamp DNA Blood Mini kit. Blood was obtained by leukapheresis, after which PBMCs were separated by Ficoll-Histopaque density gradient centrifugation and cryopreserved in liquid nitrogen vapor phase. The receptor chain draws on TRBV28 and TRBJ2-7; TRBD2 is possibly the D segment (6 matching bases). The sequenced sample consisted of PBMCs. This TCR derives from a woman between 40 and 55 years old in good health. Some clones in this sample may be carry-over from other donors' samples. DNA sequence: TGTGCCAGCAGTATGGACTCTGGAGCGGGTCTCTACGAGCAGTACTTC. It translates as CASSMDSGAGLYEQYF.